A selection of T cell receptor beta chains follows, all from one sample in a study of PD-L1 blockade in urothelial cancer. Sequencing used immunoSEQ multiplex PCR; TCRdb keeps in-frame clones, though not all of them. The sample gives 90,000 to 120,000 clones, approximately 91% of which show up once; 0.8% to 1% is in the top ten. Sample: PBMCs, taken around atezolizumab (anti-PD-L1) treatment. Source of these receptors: a woman older than 75 with urothelial cancer. Each CDR3 is given with its conserved first and last residue. Each record gives: J gene, clone size, V gene, D gene, CDR3 DNA, CDR3 protein. The D gene is left open where the match is weak. Expanded clones get a size class; other rows say once, few or many, or leave the size out.

>TRBJ1-2|.|TRBV2|.
TGTGCCAGCAAGGAGGTTGGGAGCGGCTACACCTTC
CASKEVGSGYTF
>TRBJ2-7|.|TRBV27|TRBD2
TGTGCCAGCAGTTCTCACCGACTAGCGGGGTTCTACGAGCAGTACTTC
CASSSHRLAGFYEQYF
>TRBJ1-2|.|TRBV28|TRBD1
TGTGCCAGCAGTTTATATGGGACAGGGGGCGGGTTGCGCGGCTACACCTTC
CASSLYGTGGGLRGYTF
>TRBJ1-2|.|TRBV27|TRBD1
TGTGCCAGCAGTACTCAGGGGGCGAACTATGGCTACACCTTC
CASSTQGANYGYTF
>TRBJ2-3|.|TRBV19|.
TGTGCCAGTAGTATCCTCTCTTCCAGCACAGATACGCAGTATTTT
CASSILSSSTDTQYF
>TRBJ1-2|.|TRBV15|.
TGTGCCACCAGCAGAGATAGGAGTGGCTACACCTTC
CATSRDRSGYTF
>TRBJ2-5|once|TRBV12-1|.
TGTGCCAGCAGCACAAAGGATGAGCGGGGGACTTTCCAAGAGACCCAGTACTTC
CASSTKDERGTFQETQYF
>TRBJ2-2|.|TRBV12-5|.
TGTGCTAGTGGTTTGGTTGCAGGGGTGGGGGAGCTGTTTTTT
CASGLVAGVGELFF
>TRBJ2-1|.|TRBV4-2|.
TGTGCCAGCAGCCACCTCCTTGGGCAGCACCAGTTCTTC
CASSHLLGQHQFF
>TRBJ1-1|.|TRBV7-3|TRBD1
TGTGCCAGCAGCCAGGGACAGAAGAACACTGAAGCTTTCTTT
CASSQGQKNTEAFF
>TRBJ2-7|.|TRBV19|.
TGTGCCAGTAGAGAGGGTGCCCACTACGAGCAGTACTTC
CASREGAHYEQYF
>TRBJ2-3|.|TRBV5-1|.
TGCGCCAGCAGCTTGGCTGGGGGTAGCGGAGAGGGAGATACGCAGTATTTT
CASSLAGGSGEGDTQYF
>TRBJ1-1|.|TRBV9|.
TGTGCCAGCAGCGTAGCCGCAGACACTGAAGCTTTCTTT
CASSVAADTEAFF
>TRBJ1-1|.|TRBV5-1|TRBD1
TGCGCCAGCAGCTTGTTGTGGACAGGGCCCACTGAAGCTTTCTTT
CASSLLWTGPTEAFF
>TRBJ1-4|.|TRBV5-4|.
TGTGCCAGCAGCTTGTTCTCGGCGGGAACTAATGAAAAACTGTTTTTT
CASSLFSAGTNEKLFF
>TRBJ2-1|.|TRBV11-1|.
TGTGCCAGCAGCTTAGATGTGGGCCCCTACAATGAGCAGTTCTTC
CASSLDVGPYNEQFF
>TRBJ1-4|.|TRBV5-6|.
TGTGCCAGCAGCTTGTTCGGGGGGCGGGAAAAACTGTTTTTT
CASSLFGGREKLFF
>TRBJ2-7|.|TRBV27|.
TGTGCCAGCAGTTTCGGGTATAGCTCCTACGAGCAGTACTTC
CASSFGYSSYEQYF
>TRBJ1-1|.|TRBV9|.
TGTGCCAGCAGCGTAGCCGGGACAACGAACACTGAAGCTTTCTTT
CASSVAGTTNTEAFF
>TRBJ2-2|.|TRBV6-1|TRBD1
TGTGCCAGCAGTGAAAGGACAGGGCACACCGGGGAGCTGTTTTTT
CASSERTGHTGELFF
>TRBJ2-7|.|TRBV27|TRBD1
TGTGCCAGCATGTGGACAGGGGGGGACTACGAGCAGTACTTC
CASMWTGGDYEQYF
>TRBJ2-7|.|TRBV7-9|TRBD2
TGTGCCAGCAGCCGCTTCGGGCTAGCGGCTACCTACGAGCAGTACTTC
CASSRFGLAATYEQYF
>TRBJ2-3|.|TRBV7-9|TRBD2
TGTGCCAGCAGCTTTACCCGGGGGGGGAGCACAGATACGCAGTATTTT
CASSFTRGGSTDTQYF
>TRBJ2-2|.|TRBV9|.
TGTGCCAGCAGCGTAGCTACTAGATCCGCCGGGGAGCTGTTTTTT
CASSVATRSAGELFF
>TRBJ1-4|.|TRBV20-1|.
TGCAGTGTTACAGCACGGGAAAAACTGTTTTTT
CSVTAREKLFF
>TRBJ2-3|.|TRBV27|TRBD2
TGTGCCAGCGGGAGACCGGGACTAGTAGCGCAGTATTTT
CASGRPGLVAQYF
>TRBJ2-2|.|TRBV9|TRBD2
TGTGCCAGCAGCCCCTTGGGAGGGATGGCCGGGGAGCTGTTTTTT
CASSPLGGMAGELFF
>TRBJ1-5|.|TRBV6-1|.
TGTGCCAGCAGTGGACAAAATAGCAATCAGCCCCAGCATTTT
CASSGQNSNQPQHF
>TRBJ2-1|once|TRBV6-1|.
TGTGCCAGCAGTCGGGATACGAGCTCCTACAATGAGCAGTTCTTC
CASSRDTSSYNEQFF
>TRBJ1-1|.|TRBV18|.
TGTGCCAGCTCACCACCCTCCCAGACAACAGCTGAAGCTTTCTTT
CASSPPSQTTAEAFF
>TRBJ1-1|.|TRBV5-1|.
TGCGCCAGCAGCTTGCAGAGACAGAACACTGAAGCTTTCTTT
CASSLQRQNTEAFF
>TRBJ1-4|.|TRBV18|.
TGTGCCAGCTCAGAGGGCGCAACTAATGAAAAACTGTTTTTT
CASSEGATNEKLFF
>TRBJ2-5|.|TRBV15|.
TGTGCCACCAGCAGAGCGCCCAACAGGGCGGAGACCCAGTACTTC
CATSRAPNRAETQYF
>TRBJ2-5|.|TRBV9|TRBD1
TGTGCCAGCAGCGCACTCTCAGGGGGAGAAGGGACCCAGTACTTC
CASSALSGGEGTQYF
>TRBJ1-1|.|TRBV7-8|.
TGTGCCAGCAGCTTAGATGGGGGGGCTATGAACACTGAAGCTTTCTTT
CASSLDGGAMNTEAFF
>TRBJ2-7|.|TRBV7-9|TRBD1
TGTGCCAGCAGCCTAGACAGGGCTAGTGTGCAGTACTTC
CASSLDRASVQYF
>TRBJ2-7|.|TRBV18|TRBD2
TGTGCCAGCTCACCCGGACTAGCGGGAGTCAAAGAGCAGTACTTC
CASSPGLAGVKEQYF
>TRBJ2-1|.|TRBV4-1|.
TGCGCCAGCAGCCAAGATAGCGGGACAGGGAATGAGCAGTTCTTC
CASSQDSGTGNEQFF
>TRBJ2-3|.|TRBV19|.
TGTGCCAGTAGTACCGTACAGGGAATAGGCACAGATACGCAGTATTTT
CASSTVQGIGTDTQYF
>TRBJ2-1|.|TRBV5-4|TRBD1
TGTGCCAGCAGCCTAGGGACAGTAGAGTACAATGAGCAGTTCTTC
CASSLGTVEYNEQFF
>TRBJ1-4|.|TRBV7-9|TRBD1
TGTGCCAGCAGCCAGGTGGGGACAGGGGTGGCAAAACTGTTTTTT
CASSQVGTGVAKLFF
>TRBJ2-7|.|TRBV30|.
TGTGCCTGGAGGACCCAGGGTACGTACGAGCAGTACTTC
CAWRTQGTYEQYF
>TRBJ1-1|once|TRBV14|.
TGTGCCAGCAGCCAAGAGACAGCGAACACTGAAGCTTTCTTT
CASSQETANTEAFF
>TRBJ1-1|.|TRBV28|TRBD1
TGTGCCAGCAGTTCCCAACAGGGGAAGACTGAAGCTTTCTTT
CASSSQQGKTEAFF
>TRBJ1-1|once|TRBV5-1|.
TGCGCCAGCAGCCCACCGGGAATTGAAGCTTTCTTT
CASSPPGIEAFF
>TRBJ1-4|.|TRBV5-1|.
TGCGCCAGCAGCCCTATCGGAGCAACTAATGAAAAACTGTTTTTT
CASSPIGATNEKLFF
>TRBJ2-5|.|TRBV27|TRBD1
TGTGCCAGCAGCCGCCGAGGCAGGGGGCAAGAGACCCAGTACTTC
CASSRRGRGQETQYF
>TRBJ2-2|.|TRBV27|.
TGTGCCAGCAGTTTAGCGGTTAGCGCCGGGGAGCTGTTTTTT
CASSLAVSAGELFF
>TRBJ2-4|once|TRBV7-8|.
TGTGCCAGCAGCCCGGGTGGGGGAGGCAAAAACATTCAGTACTTC
CASSPGGGGKNIQYF
>TRBJ2-3|.|TRBV4-2|.
TGTGCCAGCAGCCAGGCGGGCACAGATACGCAGTATTTT
CASSQAGTDTQYF
>TRBJ2-3|.|TRBV19|.
TGTGCCAGTAGTATAGGCCCACTCCCTCCTAAAGATACGCAGTATTTT
CASSIGPLPPKDTQYF
>TRBJ2-2|.|TRBV5-4|.
TGTGCCAGCAGCTTCGACAGGCCCAGGGCCGGGGAGCTGTTTTTT
CASSFDRPRAGELFF
>TRBJ2-1|.|TRBV9|TRBD2
TGTGCCAGCAGCCCACACCCTCGGACTAGCGGGAGGGTATATGAGCAGTTCTTC
CASSPHPRTSGRVYEQFF
>TRBJ2-7|.|TRBV5-6|.
TGTGCCAGCAGCTTGGGCCAGGGGTTTGACGAGCAGTACTTC
CASSLGQGFDEQYF